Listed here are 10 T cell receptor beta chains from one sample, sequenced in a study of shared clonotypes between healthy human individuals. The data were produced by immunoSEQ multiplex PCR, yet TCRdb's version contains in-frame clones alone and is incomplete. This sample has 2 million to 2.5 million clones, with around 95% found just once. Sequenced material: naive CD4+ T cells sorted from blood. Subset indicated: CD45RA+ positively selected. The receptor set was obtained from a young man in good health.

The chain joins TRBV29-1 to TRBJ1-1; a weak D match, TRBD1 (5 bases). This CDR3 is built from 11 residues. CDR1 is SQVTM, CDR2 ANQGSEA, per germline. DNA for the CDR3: TGCGCCGGGGGGTGGGACACTGAAGCTTTCTTT. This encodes CAGGWDTEAFF.

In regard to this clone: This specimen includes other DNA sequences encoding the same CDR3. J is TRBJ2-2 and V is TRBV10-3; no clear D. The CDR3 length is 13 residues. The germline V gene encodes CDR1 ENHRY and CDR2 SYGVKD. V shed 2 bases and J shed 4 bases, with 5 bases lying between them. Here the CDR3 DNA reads TGTGCCATCAGTGAGGGAATCACCGGGGAGCTGTTTTTT. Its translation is CAISEGITGELFF.

The CDR3 DNA reads as TGTGCCAGCAGCTTAGTTTGGGAGGACGAGCAGTACTTC. Translated, it gives CASSLVWEDEQYF. The rearrangement uses TRBV7-2 and TRBJ2-7, with a possible D match to TRBD2 (6 bases). Germline assignment: CDR1 SGHTA and CDR2 FQGNSA. V lost 1 base to trimming and J lost 5 bases, with 9 bases between them. The CDR3 spans 13 residues.

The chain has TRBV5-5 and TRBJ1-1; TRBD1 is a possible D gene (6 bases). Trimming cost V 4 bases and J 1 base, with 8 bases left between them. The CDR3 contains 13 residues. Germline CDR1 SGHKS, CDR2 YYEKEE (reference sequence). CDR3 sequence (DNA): TGTGCCAGCAGCCCGACAGGGAACACTGAAGCTTTCTTT. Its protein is CASSPTGNTEAFF.

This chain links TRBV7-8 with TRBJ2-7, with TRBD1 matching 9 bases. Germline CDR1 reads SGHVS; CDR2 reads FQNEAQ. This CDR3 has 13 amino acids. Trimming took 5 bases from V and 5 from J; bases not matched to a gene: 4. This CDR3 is CASSRDRADEQYF. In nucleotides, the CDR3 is TGTGCCAGCAGCAGGGACAGGGCTGACGAGCAGTACTTC. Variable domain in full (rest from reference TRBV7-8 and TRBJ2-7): GAGVSQSPRYKVAKRGQDVALRCDPISGHVSLFWYQQALGQGPEFLTYFQNEAQLDKSGLPSDRFFAERPEGSVSTLKIQRTQQEDSAVYLCASSRDRADEQYFGPGTRLTVT.

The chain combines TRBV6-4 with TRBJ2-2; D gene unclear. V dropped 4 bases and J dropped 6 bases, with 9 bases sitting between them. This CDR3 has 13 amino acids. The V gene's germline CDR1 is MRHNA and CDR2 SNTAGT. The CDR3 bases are TGTGCCAGCAGTGCTGCGCCGTCCGGGGAGCTGTTTTTT. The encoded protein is CASSAAPSGELFF.

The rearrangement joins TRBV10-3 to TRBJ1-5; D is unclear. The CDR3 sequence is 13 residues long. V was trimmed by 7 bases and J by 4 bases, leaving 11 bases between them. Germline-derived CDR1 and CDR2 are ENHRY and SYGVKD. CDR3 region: CAINNQENQPQHF. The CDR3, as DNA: TGTGCCATCAATAATCAGGAAAATCAGCCCCAGCATTTT.

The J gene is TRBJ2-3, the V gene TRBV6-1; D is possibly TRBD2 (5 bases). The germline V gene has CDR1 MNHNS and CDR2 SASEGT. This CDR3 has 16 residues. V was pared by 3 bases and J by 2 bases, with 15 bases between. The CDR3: CASSDASLAHTDTQYF. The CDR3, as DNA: TGTGCCAGCAGTGATGCGAGTCTAGCTCACACAGATACGCAGTATTTT.

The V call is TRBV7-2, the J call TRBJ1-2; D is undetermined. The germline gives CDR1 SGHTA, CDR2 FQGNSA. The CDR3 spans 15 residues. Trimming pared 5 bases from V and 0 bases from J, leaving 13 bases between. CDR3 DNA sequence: TGTGCCAGCAGCCCGGACCGTCTAGCTAACTATGGCTACACCTTC. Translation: CASSPDRLANYGYTF.

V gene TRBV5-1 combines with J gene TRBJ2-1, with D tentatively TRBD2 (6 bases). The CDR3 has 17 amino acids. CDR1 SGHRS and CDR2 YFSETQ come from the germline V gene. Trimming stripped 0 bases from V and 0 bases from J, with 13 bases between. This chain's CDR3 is CASSLAGTQFSYNEQFF. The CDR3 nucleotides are TGCGCCAGCAGCTTGGCCGGGACTCAATTCTCCTACAATGAGCAGTTCTTC.